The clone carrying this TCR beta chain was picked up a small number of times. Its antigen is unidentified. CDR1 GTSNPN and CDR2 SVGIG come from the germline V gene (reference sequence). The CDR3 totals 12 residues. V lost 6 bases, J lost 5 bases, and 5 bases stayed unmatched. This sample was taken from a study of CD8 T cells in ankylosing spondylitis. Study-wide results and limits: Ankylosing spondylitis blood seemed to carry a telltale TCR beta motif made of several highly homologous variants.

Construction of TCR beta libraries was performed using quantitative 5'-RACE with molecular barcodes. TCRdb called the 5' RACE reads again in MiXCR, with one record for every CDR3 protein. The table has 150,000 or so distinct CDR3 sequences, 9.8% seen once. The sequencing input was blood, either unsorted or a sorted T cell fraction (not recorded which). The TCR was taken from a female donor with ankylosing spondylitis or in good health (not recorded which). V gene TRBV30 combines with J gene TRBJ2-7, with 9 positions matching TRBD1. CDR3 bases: TGTGCCTGTTCGGACAGGGGACACGAGCAGTACTTC. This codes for CACSDRGHEQYF. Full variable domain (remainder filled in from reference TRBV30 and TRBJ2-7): SQTIHQWPATLVQPVGSPLSLECTVEGTSNPNLYWYRQAAGRGLQLLFYSVGIGQISSEVPQNLSASRPQDRQFILSSKKLLLSDSGFYLCACSDRGHEQYFGPGTRLTVT.